These 27 T cell receptor beta chains originate from one sample sequenced in a study of shared T cell receptors in the human thymus listed by TCRdb under 2021. Library construction relied on the immunoSEQ multiplex PCR assay. TCRdb limited this immuneACCESS table to in-frame rearrangements with V and J called. A share of clones is missing; checked studies link under half to unresolved V genes, and the rest is unexplained. The sample includes about 610,000 clones, with 70% to 90% observed a single time. The top ten hold 0.01% of the sample. This sample was shared with a second study, whose subject was human thymus T cells.

The material sequenced was thymocytes. Receptors originate from a boy younger than two with a congenital heart defect. Donor details come from another sample of the same person, matched by shared clones.

The chain links TRBV9 to TRBJ1-2; D is possibly TRBD1 (5 bases). The germline V gene has CDR1 SGDLS and CDR2 YYNGEE. The CDR3 covers 12 residues. Trimming took 0 bases from V and 5 from J, leaving 5 bases between them. The DNA for the CDR3 is TGTGCCAGCAGCGTAGGACAGTATGGCTACACCTTC. Protein: CASSVGQYGYTF.

This chain connects TRBV28 to TRBJ2-1; TRBD1 agrees at 7 bases. The V gene end was trimmed by 5 bases and the J gene end by 12 bases; junction bases not matched to a gene: 13. Germline CDR1 is MDHEN and CDR2 is SYDVKM. The CDR3 spans 14 residues. The CDR3 region is CASSPRDRSFGQFF. The DNA for the CDR3 is TGTGCCAGCAGTCCCAGGGACAGATCGTTTGGGCAGTTCTTC.

This chain joins TRBV13 and TRBJ2-7; 13 bases are shared with TRBD2. V gave up 5 bases and J gave up 0 bases; unmatched junction bases: 13. The CDR3 is 19 amino acids. Germline V gene data show CDR1 as PRHDT and CDR2 as FYEKMQ (reference sequence). CDR3 amino acids: CASSRRTSGRGKPSYEQYF. DNA of the CDR3: TGTGCCAGCAGCCGGCGGACTAGCGGGAGAGGGAAGCCCTCCTACGAGCAGTACTTC.

The chain links TRBV30 to TRBJ1-1, with 9 bases matching TRBD1. V lost 5 bases and J lost 11; bases outside the gene matches: 15. Germline V gene sequence: CDR1 GTSNPN, CDR2 SVGIG (reference sequence). CDR3 length equals 14 residues. CDR3: CAWDPGTGPTVAFF. CDR3 coding DNA: TGTGCCTGGGATCCCGGGACAGGGCCTACGGTGGCTTTCTTT.

CDR3 sequence (DNA): TGTGCCTGGGATGATGACTCTTCCTACGAGCAGTACTTC. Residues: CAWDDDSSYEQYF. The V call is TRBV30, the J call TRBJ2-7; no clear D gene. The germline CDR1 and CDR2 sequences are GTSNPN and SVGIG (reference sequence). Trimming stripped 5 bases from V and 1 base from J, with 12 bases between. The CDR3 runs to 13 residues.

The genes are TRBV5-1 and TRBJ2-3; D is perhaps TRBD1 (6 bases). CDR3 length: 15 amino acids. CDR1 is SGHRS, CDR2 YFSETQ, per germline. V lost 1 base to trimming and J lost 0 bases, with 9 bases between them. For the CDR3, the DNA is TGCGCCAGCAGCTTGACAGGGTTGAGCACAGATACGCAGTATTTT. It is translated as CASSLTGLSTDTQYF.

The V gene is TRBV4-2, the J gene TRBJ2-1; D perhaps matches TRBD2 (5 bases). The V gene lost 1 base and the J gene lost 7 bases, with 11 bases spanning the gap. CDR1 is LGHNA and CDR2 is YNFKEQ in the germline V gene. CDR3 size: 14 residues. The CDR3, as DNA: TGTGCCAGCAGCCAAGCTCCACGGGATAATGAGCAGTTCTTC. It specifies CASSQAPRDNEQFF.

The chain has TRBV27 and TRBJ1-5; 11 positions agree with TRBD1. V lost 5 bases, J lost 4 bases, and 7 bases stayed unmatched. There are 16 residues in the CDR3. Germline CDR1 reads MNHEY; CDR2 reads SMNVEV (reference sequence). CDR3 nucleotides: TGTGCCAGCAGTCCCACGGACAGGGGGCTAAATCAGCCCCAGCATTTT. Its protein product is CASSPTDRGLNQPQHF.

The chain recombines TRBV7-6 with TRBJ2-1, with D unresolved. Germline assignment: CDR1 SGHVS and CDR2 FNYEAQ. The V end lost 4 bases, the J end lost 10 bases, and 17 bases lay between the germline ends. The CDR3 sequence is 14 residues long. The CDR3 nucleotides read TGTGCCAGCAGCTCTAAACCGCCCCTCTGCGAGCAGTTCTTC. This codes for CASSSKPPLCEQFF.

The V call is TRBV5-6, the J call TRBJ2-5; a weak D match, TRBD2 (6 bases). Germline V gene lookup returns CDR1 SGHDT and CDR2 YYEEEE. The CDR3 contains 14 residues. The V and J ends lost 0 bases and 7 bases respectively, with 13 bases between them. DNA of the CDR3: TGTGCCAGCAGCTTGGGGCAGGGAGGCGGGACCCAGTACTTC. It is translated as CASSLGQGGGTQYF.

The chain uses TRBV4-1 and TRBJ2-5; 12 positions agree with TRBD2. The junction had 24 bases not matched to a gene; V was cut back by 5 bases and J by 5 bases. The CDR3 contains 21 residues. CDR1 MGHRA and CDR2 YSYEKL come from the germline V gene. CDR3 sequence (DNA): TGCGCCAGCAGCGGACTTACTGACAGTCTAGCGGGAGGGCCCTTTATGGAGACCCAGTACTTC. The encoded protein is CASSGLTDSLAGGPFMETQYF.

This rearrangement joins TRBV10-1 to TRBJ2-5; 12 bases are shared with TRBD2. The V gene's germline CDR1 is WNHNN and CDR2 SYGVQD (reference sequence). The CDR3 has 15 residues. The V segment lost 3 bases and the J segment 5 bases; nucleotides outside the gene matches: 4. The CDR3 loop is CASSDHLAGGETQYF. CDR3 in DNA: TGCGCCAGCAGTGACCATCTAGCGGGAGGGGAGACCCAGTACTTC.

This chain links TRBV6-6 with TRBJ2-3; D is unclear. CDR1 and CDR2 from the germline V gene are MNHNY and SVGAGI (reference sequence). The CDR3 is 13 amino acids. V was shortened by 2 bases and J by 2 bases, with 5 bases between the two germline ends. The DNA of the CDR3 is TGTGCCAGCAGTTACCTTTCCACAGATACGCAGTATTTT. It codes for CASSYLSTDTQYF.

The V gene is TRBV5-6, the J gene TRBJ1-2, with unresolved D. V gave up 1 base and J gave up 10 bases, with 14 bases separating them. Germline lookup yields CDR1 SGHDT and CDR2 YYEEEE. CDR3 length: 13 amino acids. CDR3 amino acids: CASSLCTGPPYTF. CDR3 sequence (DNA): TGTGCCAGCAGCTTGTGTACCGGTCCCCCCTACACCTTC.

This chain links TRBV27 with TRBJ2-3; 11 nucleotides align to TRBD2. In germline, CDR1 is MNHEY, CDR2 SMNVEV (reference sequence). This CDR3 contains 17 residues. Losses at the gene ends were 5 bases for V and 1 base for J; bases not matched to a gene: 8. The CDR3 reads CASSPPPGLAGTDTQYF. DNA of the CDR3: TGTGCCAGCAGTCCACCCCCGGGACTAGCGGGCACAGATACGCAGTATTTT.

This sequence joins TRBV27 and TRBJ2-2, with D unclear. Trimming pared 2 bases from V and 4 bases from J, leaving 5 bases between. Germline CDR1 MNHEY, CDR2 SMNVEV (reference sequence). CDR3 length equals 13 residues. The CDR3 nucleotides are TGTGCCAGCAGTTTACACAGCACCGGGGAGCTGTTTTTT. It codes for CASSLHSTGELFF.

The genes are TRBV4-1 and TRBJ2-1; 7 bases map to TRBD2. After removal of 4 bases from V and 8 bases from J, the junction contained 11 bases not matched to a gene. The CDR3 has 15 residues. The V gene's germline CDR1 is MGHRA and CDR2 YSYEKL. CDR3 sequence reads: CASSLRGRENDEQFF. CDR3 in DNA: TGCGCCAGCAGCCTCCGAGGGCGGGAGAACGATGAGCAGTTCTTC.

This clone was counted once. V gene TRBV7-2 combines with J gene TRBJ2-6; unclear D gene. In germline, CDR1 is SGHTA, CDR2 FQGNSA. The CDR3 totals 19 residues. V lost 6 bases and J lost 4, with 25 bases in between. CDR3 residues: CASRTSQKSPSEGANVLTF. In DNA, the CDR3 is TGTGCCAGCAGAACCTCCCAAAAGTCCCCCTCAGAAGGGGCCAACGTCCTGACTTTC.

The chain joins TRBV30 to TRBJ2-7; TRBD2 aligns across 12 bases. Germline CDR1 and CDR2: GTSNPN and SVGIG (reference sequence). The CDR3 has 14 residues. The V segment lost 3 bases and the J segment 2 bases; nucleotides outside the gene matches: 2. In DNA form, the CDR3 reads TGTGCCTGGAGGAGACTAGCGGGAGCCTACGAGCAGTACTTC. Protein product: CAWRRLAGAYEQYF.

The rearrangement links TRBV9 to TRBJ2-1, with TRBD2 matching over 9 bases. CDR1 and CDR2 from the germline V gene are SGDLS and YYNGEE. The CDR3 length is 16 residues. V trimming: 4 bases; J trimming: 8 bases; junction bases outside the gene matches: 13. This CDR3 reads CASSSGTSPLSHEQFF. In DNA, the CDR3 is TGTGCCAGCAGCTCTGGGACTAGCCCCCTTAGCCATGAGCAGTTCTTC.

CDR3 nucleotide sequence: TGTGCCAGCAGTACTCCGGCCGGCGGCCACGAGCAGTACTTC. This translates into CASSTPAGGHEQYF. The chain employs TRBV6-1 and TRBJ2-7; D is ambiguous. CDR1 is MNHNS, CDR2 SASEGT, per germline. There are 14 residues in the CDR3. The V end was cut by 5 bases, the J end by 5 bases, with 16 bases between.

This clone was counted only a few times. The rearrangement links TRBV5-5 to TRBJ2-7; 13 nucleotides match TRBD2. CDR3 length: 16 amino acids. Germline V gives CDR1 SGHKS, CDR2 YYEKEE (reference sequence). The J segment lost 2 bases and the V segment lost 3 bases, leaving 5 bases of the junction unmatched. DNA for the CDR3: TGTGCCAGCAGCTACACCGGGACTAGCGGGGCCTACGAGCAGTACTTC. Its protein product is CASSYTGTSGAYEQYF. The full variable domain, its missing parts supplied by reference TRBV5-5 and TRBJ2-7, is DAGVTQSPTHLIKTRGQQVTLRCSPISGHKSVSWYQQVLGQGPQFIFQYYEKEERGRGNFPDRFSARQFPNYSSELNVNALLLGDSALYLCASSYTGTSGAYEQYFGPGTRLTVT.

The chain has TRBV29-1 and TRBJ2-1; 7 nucleotides line up with TRBD2. V was clipped by 3 bases and J by 0 bases; unmatched bases: 5. Germline lookup yields CDR1 SQVTM and CDR2 ANQGSEA. This CDR3 contains 15 residues. The CDR3 sequence is CSVETGTTSYNEQFF. CDR3 DNA: TGCAGCGTTGAGACCGGGACTACCTCCTACAATGAGCAGTTCTTC.

DNA of the CDR3: TGTGCCACCAGCAGAGATCATCAGGGGAACACTGAAGCTTTCTTT. This sequence encodes CATSRDHQGNTEAFF. This chain connects TRBV15 to TRBJ1-1, with D possibly TRBD1 on 5 matching bases. Trimming stripped 0 bases from V and 1 base from J, with 9 bases between. CDR3 length equals 15 residues. CDR1 LNHNV and CDR2 YYDKDF come from the germline V gene (reference sequence). The whole variable domain, filled in from reference TRBV15 and TRBJ1-1, reads DAMVIQNPRYQVTQFGKPVTLSCSQTLNHNVMYWYQQKSSQAPKLLFHYYDKDFNNEADTPDNFQSRRPNTSFCFLDIRSPGLGDTAMYLCATSRDHQGNTEAFFGQGTRLTVV.

The chain is built from TRBV6-1 and TRBJ2-3; TRBD1 agrees at 7 bases. The trim removed 1 base at V and 1 base at J, leaving 14 bases unmatched. Per germline, CDR1 MNHNS and CDR2 SASEGT. This CDR3 contains 19 residues. CDR3 sequence: CASSEEGAQTQPGTDTQYF. CDR3 in DNA: TGTGCCAGCAGTGAAGAGGGGGCGCAAACCCAGCCAGGCACAGATACGCAGTATTTT.

The rearrangement joins TRBV28 to TRBJ2-1, with D hard to call. This CDR3 comprises 12 residues. V shed 5 bases and J shed 7 bases, with 9 bases lying between them. The V gene's germline CDR1 is MDHEN and CDR2 SYDVKM. The CDR3 protein is CASSRLRNEQFF. DNA of the CDR3: TGTGCCAGCAGTCGACTTCGGAATGAGCAGTTCTTC.

This chain links TRBV11-3 with TRBJ1-2; 8 bases match TRBD1. The germline CDR1 and CDR2 sequences are SGHNT and YENEEA. The V gene end was trimmed by 3 bases and the J gene end by 0 bases; junction bases not matched to a gene: 9. This CDR3 comprises 17 residues. The CDR3 here is CASSFDGTGPSNYGYTF. The CDR3 nucleotides are TGTGCCAGCAGCTTCGACGGGACAGGACCTTCTAACTATGGCTACACCTTC.